What follows are 20 T cell receptor beta chains derived from one specimen sequenced in a study of blood T cells in healthy people across ages. A sample-barcoded 5' primer and a J-beta primer mix were used in a second PCR of roughly 6 to 11 cycles. TCRdb recomputed calls from the 5' RACE reads with MiXCR, one row per CDR3 protein. The sample has about 640,000 distinct CDR3 sequences, 40% to 45% seen once. The sequencing input was blood. Receptors were obtained from a man aged 80 or over in good health.

This rearrangement joins TRBV12-3 or TRBV12-4 to TRBJ2-5, with D possibly TRBD1 on 5 matching bases. The CDR3 has 19 amino acids. Trimming took off 2 bases at V and 1 base at J, with 23 bases between the two ends. The CDR3, as DNA: TGTGCCAGCAGTTTAAAGGTTGGGGCAGGACCCCTGCTCCAAGAGACCCAGTACTTC. The encoded protein is CASSLKVGAGPLLQETQYF.

The rearrangement joins TRBV10-1 to TRBJ2-3; 7 bases are shared with TRBD1. V shed 3 bases, J shed 5 bases, and the junction held 11 bases outside the gene matches. CDR3 size: 16 residues. Per the germline V gene, CDR1 is WNHNN and CDR2 is SYGVQD (reference sequence). The CDR3 protein is CASSDSSNRGGDTQYF. CDR3 nucleotides: TGCGCCAGCAGTGACTCTTCGAACAGGGGCGGAGATACGCAGTATTTT.

This clonotype was seen only a few times. The chain combines TRBV15 with TRBJ1-4; D not resolved. CDR1 is LNHNV and CDR2 is YYDKDF in the germline V gene (reference sequence). This CDR3 is built from 14 residues. Trimming stripped 5 bases from V and 0 bases from J, with 7 bases between. The CDR3 here is CATSPLTTNEKLFF. CDR3 DNA: TGTGCCACCAGCCCTCTAACAACTAATGAAAAACTGTTTTTT.

The chain links TRBV7-6 to TRBJ2-5; D is unresolved. V lost 1 base and J 5 bases, leaving 14 bases between the germline ends. The CDR3 loop spans 15 amino acids. CDR1 is SGHVS and CDR2 is FNYEAQ in the germline V gene. CDR3 amino acids: CASSLVASSGETQYF. The CDR3 nucleotides read TGTGCCAGCAGCTTAGTGGCCTCCTCCGGGGAGACCCAGTACTTC.

Details on this clonotype: An end of the junction does not agree with germline; a read error may underlie this. The genes are TRBV11-3 and TRBJ2-1, with a tentative D call TRBD1 (5 bases). The CDR3 loop spans 18 amino acids. CDR1 is SGHNT and CDR2 is YENEEA in the germline V gene. The CDR3 DNA is TGTGCCGGCAGCTTAGGCCTCCAGGGAAAGAGCTCCTACAATGAGCAGTTCTTC. It translates to CAGSLGLQGKSSYNEQFF.

This clonotype was seen a few times. The rearrangement joins TRBV7-2 to TRBJ2-7; TRBD1 aligns across 8 bases. This CDR3 is 16 amino acids long. V lost 0 bases, J lost 0 bases, and 4 bases stayed unmatched. Germline V lookup: CDR1 SGHTA, CDR2 FQGNSA. The CDR3 sequence: CASSLAGTGTSYEQYF. CDR3 nucleotide sequence: TGTGCCAGCAGCTTAGCTGGGACAGGAACCTCCTACGAGCAGTACTTC. Full variable domain (missing parts from reference TRBV7-2 and TRBJ2-7): GAGVSQSPSNKVTEKGKDVELRCDPISGHTALYWYRQSLGQGLEFLIYFQGNSAPDKSGLPSDRFSAERTGGSVSTLTIQRTQQEDSAVYLCASSLAGTGTSYEQYFGPGTRLTVT.

This clonotype was seen many times. The J gene is TRBJ2-7, the V gene TRBV11-2; 12 nucleotides match TRBD2. CDR3 length equals 15 residues. J was trimmed by 4 bases and V by 5 bases; bases with no gene match: 6. Germline assignment: CDR1 SGHAT and CDR2 FQNNGV. CDR3 bases: TGTGCCAGCAGCAGGACTAGCGGGAAGGGGTACGAGCAGTACTTC. Protein: CASSRTSGKGYEQYF.

The rearrangement links TRBV5-1 to TRBJ1-1, with 7 bases fitting TRBD1. Trimming at V came to 5 bases and at J to 4 bases, leaving 11 bases not matched to a gene. Germline CDR1 and CDR2: SGHRS and YFSETQ. The CDR3 totals 15 residues. The CDR3 loop is CASSYLGDRSTEAFF. For the CDR3, the DNA is TGCGCCAGCAGTTACCTCGGGGACAGAAGCACTGAAGCTTTCTTT. Using reference TRBV5-1 and TRBJ1-1 for the parts outside the CDR3, the full variable domain is KAGVTQTPRYLIKTRGQQVTLSCSPISGHRSVSWYQQTPGQGLQFLFEYFSETQRNKGNFPGRFSGRQFSNSRSEMNVSTLELGDSALYLCASSYLGDRSTEAFFGQGTRLTVV.

The V call is TRBV20-1, the J call TRBJ1-4; 12 bases match TRBD1. The junction had 3 bases not matched to a gene; V was cut back by 2 bases and J by 8 bases. From germline, CDR1 is DFQATT and CDR2 SNEGSKA (reference sequence). The CDR3 runs 14 residues. Here the CDR3 reads CSARPGQGAEKLFF. The DNA of the CDR3 is TGCAGTGCTAGACCGGGACAGGGGGCCGAAAAACTGTTTTTT.

This clonotype showed up just a few times. J is TRBJ1-1 and V is TRBV20-1; TRBD1 matches 8 bases. Germline V gives CDR1 DFQATT, CDR2 SNEGSKA (reference sequence). The V and J ends lost 5 bases and 5 bases, in that order; junction bases with no gene match: 16. This CDR3 contains 16 residues. The CDR3, as DNA: TGCAGTGCTTCCGCCTCACGACAGGGGAGAGGGACTGAAGCTTTCTTT. Translation gives CSASASRQGRGTEAFF.

The gene calls are TRBV5-5 and TRBJ2-7, with 14 bases aligning to TRBD2. V lost 3 bases to trimming and J lost 0 bases; unmatched junction nucleotides: 5. Germline lookup yields CDR1 SGHKS and CDR2 YYEKEE (reference sequence). The CDR3 spans 17 residues. CDR3 sequence: CASSSWTSGGSSYEQYF. The CDR3 DNA sequence: TGTGCCAGCAGCTCCTGGACTAGCGGGGGGAGCTCCTACGAGCAGTACTTC.

As for this clonotype: With a much larger clone just one base away, this may be a read error. The chain has TRBV7-9 and TRBJ2-7; TRBD2 is a possible D gene (5 bases). CDR1 SEHNR and CDR2 FQNEAQ come from the germline V gene (reference sequence). The CDR3 loop spans 14 amino acids. V lost 7 bases and J lost 2, with 15 bases in between. Here the CDR3 reads CASTRPLAAYEQYF. The CDR3 DNA sequence: TGTGCCAGCACCAGACCGCTAGCAGCCTACGAGCAGTACTTC. Using reference TRBV7-9 and TRBJ2-7 for the parts outside the CDR3, the full variable domain is DTGVSQNPRHKITKRGQNVTFRCDPISEHNRLYWYRQTLGQGPEFLTYFQNEAQLEKSRLLSDRFSAERPKGSFSTLEIQRTEQGDSAMYLCASTRPLAAYEQYFGPGTRLTVT.

The chain carries TRBV30 and TRBJ2-7; D not certain. The ends were cut back, 0 bases at V and 10 bases at J, with 10 bases in the middle. Germline CDR1 and CDR2: GTSNPN and SVGIG (reference sequence). CDR3 length: 11 amino acids. The chain's CDR3 is CAWSVSSAQYF. In DNA form, the CDR3 reads TGTGCCTGGAGTGTATCGAGCGCCCAGTACTTC. Drawing the rest from reference TRBV30 and TRBJ2-7, the complete variable domain is SQTIHQWPATLVQPVGSPLSLECTVEGTSNPNLYWYRQAAGRGLQLLFYSVGIGQISSEVPQNLSASRPQDRQFILSSKKLLLSDSGFYLCAWSVSSAQYFGPGTRLTVT.

This chain uses TRBV7-9 with TRBJ1-5, with unresolved D. The CDR3 extends over 12 amino acids. V was shortened by 2 bases and J by 5 bases, with 4 bases between the two germline ends. Germline CDR1 is SEHNR and CDR2 is FQNEAQ (reference sequence). DNA of the CDR3: TGTGCCAGCAGCTTAAGGTATCAGCCCCAGCATTTT. Translating it yields CASSLRYQPQHF. The variable domain in full, completed from reference TRBV7-9 and TRBJ1-5, reads DTGVSQNPRHKITKRGQNVTFRCDPISEHNRLYWYRQTLGQGPEFLTYFQNEAQLEKSRLLSDRFSAERPKGSFSTLEIQRTEQGDSAMYLCASSLRYQPQHFGDGTRLSIL.

This clonotype showed up just a few times. The J gene is TRBJ2-1, the V gene TRBV5-1; 8 bases map to TRBD2. Per germline, CDR1 SGHRS and CDR2 YFSETQ. There are 15 residues in the CDR3. V gave up 1 base and J gave up 5 bases; unmatched junction bases: 5. CDR3 region: CASSLRAGVDNEQFF. In nucleotides, the CDR3 is TGCGCCAGCAGCTTGAGAGCGGGAGTTGACAATGAGCAGTTCTTC.

This clonotype was seen only a few times. The rearrangement links TRBV7-2 to TRBJ1-6, with TRBD1 matching over 9 bases. The germline gives CDR1 SGHTA, CDR2 FQGNSA. Trimming cost V 5 bases and J 10 bases; bases outside gene matches: 9. This CDR3 spans 15 amino acids. The chain's CDR3 is CASSIGTGKSSPLHF. For the CDR3, the DNA is TGTGCCAGCAGCATTGGGACAGGGAAGTCGTCACCCCTCCACTTT. The full variable domain, its missing parts supplied by reference TRBV7-2 and TRBJ1-6, is GAGVSQSPSNKVTEKGKDVELRCDPISGHTALYWYRQSLGQGLEFLIYFQGNSAPDKSGLPSDRFSAERTGGSVSTLTIQRTQQEDSAVYLCASSIGTGKSSPLHFGNGTRLTVT.

The CDR3 coding sequence is TGCAGCGTTCAGGGGGCGGGGAGCTCCTACAATGAGCAGTTCTTC. Translated, it gives CSVQGAGSSYNEQFF. The V gene is TRBV29-1, the J gene TRBJ2-1; 8 bases are a match to TRBD1. CDR1 SQVTM and CDR2 ANQGSEA come from the germline V gene. There are 15 residues in the CDR3. Losses at the gene ends were 5 bases for V and 0 bases for J; bases not matched to a gene: 6.

This clonotype appeared many times. The chain joins TRBV20-1 to TRBJ2-3; D gene uncertain. The CDR3 has 15 amino acids. Trimming removed 6 bases from V and 0 bases from J, with 16 bases in between. CDR1 and CDR2 from the germline V gene are DFQATT and SNEGSKA (reference sequence). CDR3 in amino acids: CSARTESASTDTQYF. In nucleotides, the CDR3 is TGCAGTGCAAGGACCGAAAGTGCTAGCACAGATACGCAGTATTTT.

This clonotype was seen ten or more times. The chain combines TRBV20-1 with TRBJ2-3; 13 positions agree with TRBD2. CDR3 length equals 17 residues. Trimming took 3 bases from V and 4 from J; bases not matched to a gene: 10. CDR1 and CDR2 (germline): DFQATT, SNEGSKA (reference sequence). CDR3 sequence: CSARGTSGEAISDTQYF. DNA of the CDR3: TGCAGTGCTAGGGGGACTAGCGGGGAGGCTATTTCAGATACGCAGTATTTT.

The table lists this clonotype with a few counts. This chain joins TRBV12-3 or TRBV12-4 and TRBJ2-2, with D uncertain. The CDR3 has 13 residues. V was cut by 3 bases and J by 4 bases, with 6 bases left in between. The CDR3 here is CASSLVSTGELFF. The DNA of the CDR3 is TGTGCCAGCAGTTTGGTGTCCACCGGGGAGCTGTTTTTT.